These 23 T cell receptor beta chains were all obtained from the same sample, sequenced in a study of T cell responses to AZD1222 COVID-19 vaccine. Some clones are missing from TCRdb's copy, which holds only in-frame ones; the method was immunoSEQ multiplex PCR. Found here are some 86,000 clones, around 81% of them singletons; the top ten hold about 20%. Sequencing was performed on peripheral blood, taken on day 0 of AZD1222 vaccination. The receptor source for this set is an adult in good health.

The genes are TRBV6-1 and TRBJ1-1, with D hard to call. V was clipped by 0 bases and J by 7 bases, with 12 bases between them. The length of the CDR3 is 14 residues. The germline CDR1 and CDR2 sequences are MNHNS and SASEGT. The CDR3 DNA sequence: TGTGCCAGCAGTGAAGCGTTGCTTTCCAGTGAAGCTTTCTTT. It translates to CASSEALLSSEAFF.

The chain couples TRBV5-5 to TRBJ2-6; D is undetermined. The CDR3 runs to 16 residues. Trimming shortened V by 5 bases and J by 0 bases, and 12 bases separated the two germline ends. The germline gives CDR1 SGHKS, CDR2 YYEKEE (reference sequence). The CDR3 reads CASSPLTSSGANVLTF. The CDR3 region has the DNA TGTGCCAGCAGTCCCCTGACAAGCTCTGGGGCCAACGTCCTGACTTTC.

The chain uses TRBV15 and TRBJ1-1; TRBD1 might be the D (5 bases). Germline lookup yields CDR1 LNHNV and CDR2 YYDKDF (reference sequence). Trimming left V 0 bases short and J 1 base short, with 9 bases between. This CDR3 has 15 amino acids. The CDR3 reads CATSRDLRGNTEAFF. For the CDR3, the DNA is TGTGCCACCAGCAGAGATTTAAGGGGGAACACTGAAGCTTTCTTT.

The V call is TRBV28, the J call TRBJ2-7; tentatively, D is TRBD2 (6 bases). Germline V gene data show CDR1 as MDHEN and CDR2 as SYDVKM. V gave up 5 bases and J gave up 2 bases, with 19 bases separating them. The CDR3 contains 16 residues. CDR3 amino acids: CASSPHGGRKAYEQYF. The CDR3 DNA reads TGTGCCAGCAGTCCCCACGGGGGTCGAAAGGCCTACGAGCAGTACTTC.

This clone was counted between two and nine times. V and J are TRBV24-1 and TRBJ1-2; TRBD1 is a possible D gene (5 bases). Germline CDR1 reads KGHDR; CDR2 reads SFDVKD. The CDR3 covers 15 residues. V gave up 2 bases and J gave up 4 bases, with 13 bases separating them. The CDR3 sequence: CATSDSGQPLYGYTF. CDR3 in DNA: TGTGCCACCAGTGATTCCGGACAACCACTCTATGGCTACACCTTC.

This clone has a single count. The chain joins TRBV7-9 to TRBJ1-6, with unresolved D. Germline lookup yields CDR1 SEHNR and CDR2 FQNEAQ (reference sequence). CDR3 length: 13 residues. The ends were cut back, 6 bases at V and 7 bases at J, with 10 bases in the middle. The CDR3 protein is CASSLLENSPLHF. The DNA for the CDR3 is TGTGCCAGCAGTCTGTTAGAAAATTCACCCCTCCACTTT.

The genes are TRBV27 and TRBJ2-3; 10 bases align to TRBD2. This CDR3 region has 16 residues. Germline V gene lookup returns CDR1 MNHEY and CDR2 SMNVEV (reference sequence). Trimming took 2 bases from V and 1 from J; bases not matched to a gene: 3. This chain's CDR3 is CASSLIAGGGTDTQYF. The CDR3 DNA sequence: TGTGCCAGCAGTTTAATAGCGGGAGGTGGCACAGATACGCAGTATTTT.

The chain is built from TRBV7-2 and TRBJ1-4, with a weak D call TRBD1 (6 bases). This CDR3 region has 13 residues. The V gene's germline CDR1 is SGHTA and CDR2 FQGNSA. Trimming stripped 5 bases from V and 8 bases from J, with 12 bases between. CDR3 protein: CASSTRTAEKLFF. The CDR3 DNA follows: TGTGCCAGCAGCACCCGGACAGCAGAAAAACTGTTTTTT.

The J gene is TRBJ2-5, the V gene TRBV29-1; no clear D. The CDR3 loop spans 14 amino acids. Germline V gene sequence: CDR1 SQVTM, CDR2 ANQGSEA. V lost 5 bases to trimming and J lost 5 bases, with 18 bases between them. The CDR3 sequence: CSVFAVQPRETQYF. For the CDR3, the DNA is TGCAGCGTTTTCGCTGTCCAACCGCGGGAGACCCAGTACTTC.

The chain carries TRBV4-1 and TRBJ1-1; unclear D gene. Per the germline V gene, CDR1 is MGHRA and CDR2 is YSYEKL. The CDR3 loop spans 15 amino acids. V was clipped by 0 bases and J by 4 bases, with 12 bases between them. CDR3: CASSQEARDGTEAFF. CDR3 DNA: TGCGCCAGCAGCCAAGAAGCAAGGGATGGCACTGAAGCTTTCTTT.

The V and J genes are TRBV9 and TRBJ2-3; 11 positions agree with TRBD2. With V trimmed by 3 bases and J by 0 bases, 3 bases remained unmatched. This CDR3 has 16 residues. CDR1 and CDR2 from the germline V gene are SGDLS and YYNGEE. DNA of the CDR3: TGTGCCAGCAGCGAGAGACTAGCGGGAAGCACAGATACGCAGTATTTT. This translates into CASSERLAGSTDTQYF. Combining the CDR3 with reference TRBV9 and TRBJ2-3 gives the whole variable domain DSGVTQTPKHLITATGQRVTLRCSPRSGDLSVYWYQQSLDQGLQFLIQYYNGEERAKGNILERFSAQQFPDLHSELNLSSLELGDSALYFCASSERLAGSTDTQYFGPGTRLTVL.

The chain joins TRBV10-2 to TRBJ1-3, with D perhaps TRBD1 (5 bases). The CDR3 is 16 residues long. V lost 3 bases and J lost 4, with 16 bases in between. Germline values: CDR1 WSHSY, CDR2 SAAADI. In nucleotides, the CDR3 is TGCGCCAGCAGTGAACCTCCAGGGAGGAGCGGAAACACCATATATTTT. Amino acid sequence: CASSEPPGRSGNTIYF.

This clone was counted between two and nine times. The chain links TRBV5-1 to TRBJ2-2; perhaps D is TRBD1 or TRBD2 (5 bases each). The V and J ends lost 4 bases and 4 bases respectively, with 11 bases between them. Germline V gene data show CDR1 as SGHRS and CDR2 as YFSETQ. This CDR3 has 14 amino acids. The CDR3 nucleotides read TGCGCCAGCAGCAGCAGGGCGGGCACCGGGGAGCTGTTTTTT. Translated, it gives CASSSRAGTGELFF. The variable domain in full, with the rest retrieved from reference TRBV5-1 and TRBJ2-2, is KAGVTQTPRYLIKTRGQQVTLSCSPISGHRSVSWYQQTPGQGLQFLFEYFSETQRNKGNFPGRFSGRQFSNSRSEMNVSTLELGDSALYLCASSSRAGTGELFFGEGSRLTVL.

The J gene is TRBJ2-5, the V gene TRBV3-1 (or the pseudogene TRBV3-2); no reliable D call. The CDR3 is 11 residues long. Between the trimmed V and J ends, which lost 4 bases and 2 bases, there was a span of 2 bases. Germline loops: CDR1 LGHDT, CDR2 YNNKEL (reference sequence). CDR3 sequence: CASSRQETQYF. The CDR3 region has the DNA TGTGCCAGCAGCCGGCAAGAGACCCAGTACTTC.

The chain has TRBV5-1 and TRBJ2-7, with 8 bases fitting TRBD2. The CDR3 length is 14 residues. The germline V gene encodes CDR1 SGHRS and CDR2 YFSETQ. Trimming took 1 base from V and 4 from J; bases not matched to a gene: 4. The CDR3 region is CASSLSGGRYEQYF. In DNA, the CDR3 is TGCGCCAGCAGCTTGAGCGGGGGCAGGTACGAGCAGTACTTC.

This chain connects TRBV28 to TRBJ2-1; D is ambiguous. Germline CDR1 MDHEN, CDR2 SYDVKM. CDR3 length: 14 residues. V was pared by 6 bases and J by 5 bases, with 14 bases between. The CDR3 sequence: CASRPLWQDNEQFF. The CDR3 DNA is TGTGCCAGCAGGCCCTTGTGGCAGGACAATGAGCAGTTCTTC.

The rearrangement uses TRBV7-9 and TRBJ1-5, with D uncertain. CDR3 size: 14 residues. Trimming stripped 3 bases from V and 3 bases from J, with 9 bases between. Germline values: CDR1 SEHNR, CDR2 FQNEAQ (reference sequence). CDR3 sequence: CASSFPGANQPQHF. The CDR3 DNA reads TGTGCCAGCAGCTTTCCAGGAGCCAATCAGCCCCAGCATTTT.

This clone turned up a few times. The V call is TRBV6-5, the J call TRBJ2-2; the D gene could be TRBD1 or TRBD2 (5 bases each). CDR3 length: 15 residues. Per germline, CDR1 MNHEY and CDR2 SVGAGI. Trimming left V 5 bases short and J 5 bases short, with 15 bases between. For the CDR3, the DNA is TGTGCCAGCAGTAGACTCGGGGCCTTGACCGGGGAGCTGTTTTTT. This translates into CASSRLGALTGELFF.

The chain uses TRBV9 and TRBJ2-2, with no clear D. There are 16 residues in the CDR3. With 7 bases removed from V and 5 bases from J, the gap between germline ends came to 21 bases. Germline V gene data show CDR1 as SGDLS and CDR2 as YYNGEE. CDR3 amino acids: CASSSPTLVGTGELFF. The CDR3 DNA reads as TGTGCCAGCTCCAGTCCCACCCTTGTGGGTACCGGGGAGCTGTTTTTT.

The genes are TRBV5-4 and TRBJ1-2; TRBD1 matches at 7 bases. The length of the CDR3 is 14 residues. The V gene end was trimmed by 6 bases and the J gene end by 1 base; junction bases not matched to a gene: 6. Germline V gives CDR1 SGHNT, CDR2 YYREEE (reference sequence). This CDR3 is CASTRDSSNYGYTF. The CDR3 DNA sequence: TGTGCCAGCACCCGGGACAGCAGTAACTATGGCTACACCTTC.

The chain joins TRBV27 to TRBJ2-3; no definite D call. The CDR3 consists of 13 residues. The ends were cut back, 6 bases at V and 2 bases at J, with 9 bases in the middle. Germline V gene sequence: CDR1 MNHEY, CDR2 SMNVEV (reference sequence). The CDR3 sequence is CASRAQPTDTQYF. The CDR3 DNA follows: TGTGCCAGCAGGGCCCAACCCACAGATACGCAGTATTTT.

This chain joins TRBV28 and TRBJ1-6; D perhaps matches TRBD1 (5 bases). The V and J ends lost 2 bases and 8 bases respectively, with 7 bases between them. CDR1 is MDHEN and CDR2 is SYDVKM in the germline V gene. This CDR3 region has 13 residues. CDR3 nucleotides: TGTGCCAGCAGTTTAGAGGGGTATTCACCCCTCCACTTT. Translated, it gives CASSLEGYSPLHF. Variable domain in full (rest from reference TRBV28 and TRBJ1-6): DVKVTQSSRYLVKRTGEKVFLECVQDMDHENMFWYRQDPGLGLRLIYFSYDVKMKEKGDIPEGYSVSREKKERFSLILESASTNQTSMYLCASSLEGYSPLHFGNGTRLTVT.

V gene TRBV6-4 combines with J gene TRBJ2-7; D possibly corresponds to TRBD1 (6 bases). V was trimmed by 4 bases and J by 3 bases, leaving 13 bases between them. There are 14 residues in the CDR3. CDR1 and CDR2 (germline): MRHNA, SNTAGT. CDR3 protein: CASSVSEQGYEQYF. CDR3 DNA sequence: TGTGCCAGCAGTGTCTCCGAACAGGGCTACGAGCAGTACTTC.